This T cell receptor beta chain was captured in a study of T-cell memory formation after mild COVID-19. Barcoded TCR alpha and TCR beta cDNA libraries with UMIs came from 5'RACE using constant-segment primers. Each CDR3 protein is one row after TCRdb ran MiXCR on the 5' RACE reads. The data show 100,000 to 150,000 distinct CDR3 sequences, with about a sixth seen just once and about 5% held by the top ten. With 5 bases removed from V and 3 bases from J, the gap between germline ends came to 6 bases. This CDR3 contains 12 residues. Germline CDR1 and CDR2: SGHTA and FQGNSA. Input material: PBMCs or a T cell subset sorted from them (not recorded which). V gene TRBV7-2 combines with J gene TRBJ2-3, with unresolved D. This clonotype was obtained from a man younger than 35 who had mild COVID-19 (a few samples of this study predate the infection). Cell type and time point are not known. The CDR3 bases are TGTGCCAGCAGCCGATGGACAGATACGCAGTATTTT. Amino acid sequence: CASSRWTDTQYF.